Listed below are T cell receptor beta chains from one sample, sequenced in a study of control samples from healthy donors and cancer patients. Profiled with immunoSEQ multiplex PCR; TCRdb holds only in-frame clones, not every one. The sample carries about 140,000 clones, around 90% recorded once. Material for sequencing was blood. These receptors came from a man younger than 45 in good health. Each CDR3 is given with its conserved first and last residue. Fields, in order: V gene, J gene, D gene, clone size, CDR3 protein, CDR3 DNA. D genes are given only for firm matches. Rows may omit the clone size; those that give it use once, few, many or a size class.

V: TRBV6-5
J: TRBJ2-7
D: .
size: .
CDR3: CASSIYEQYF
DNA: TGTGCCAGCAGTATATACGAGCAGTACTTC

V: TRBV5-5
J: TRBJ1-1
D: .
size: .
CDR3: CASIVRAEVFF
DNA: TGTGCCAGCATTGTTCGGGCTGAAGTTTTCTTT

V: TRBV18
J: TRBJ2-2
D: TRBD2
size: .
CDR3: CASSPRLAGGANTGELFF
DNA: TGTGCCAGCTCACCTCGGCTAGCGGGAGGGGCGAACACCGGGGAGCTGTTTTTT

V: TRBV3-1/TRBV3-2
J: TRBJ1-6
D: .
size: .
CDR3: CASSRVALQSSYNSPLHF
DNA: TGTGCCAGCAGCCGGGTTGCCTTACAGAGCTCCTATAATTCACCCCTCCACTTT

V: TRBV7-2
J: TRBJ2-3
D: .
size: .
CDR3: CASSYTDTQYF
DNA: TGTGCCAGCAGCTATACAGATACGCAGTATTTT

V: TRBV19
J: TRBJ1-2
D: TRBD1
size: .
CDR3: CASSSPQGVGYGYTF
DNA: TGTGCCAGTAGTTCACCCCAGGGGGTAGGCTATGGCTACACCTTC

V: TRBV29-1
J: TRBJ2-2
D: TRBD1
size: .
CDR3: CSVIGQGDTGELFF
DNA: TGCAGCGTTATTGGACAGGGAGACACCGGGGAGCTGTTTTTT

V: TRBV28
J: TRBJ1-3
D: TRBD1
size: .
CDR3: CASSFATPGQGASGNTIYF
DNA: TGTGCCAGCAGTTTTGCGACCCCGGGACAGGGGGCGTCCGGAAACACCATATATTTT

V: TRBV4-2
J: TRBJ2-3
D: TRBD2
size: .
CDR3: CASSQDTLRTSGRGADTQYF
DNA: TGTGCCAGCAGCCAAGATACTCTCCGGACTAGCGGGAGGGGCGCAGATACGCAGTATTTT

V: TRBV5-3
J: TRBJ2-2
D: TRBD1
size: .
CDR3: CARSFTGGLAGELFF
DNA: TGTGCCAGAAGCTTTACAGGGGGGCTTGCCGGGGAGCTGTTTTTT

V: TRBV24-1
J: TRBJ2-5
D: .
size: .
CDR3: CATSDPGDIIETQYF
DNA: TGTGCCACCAGTGACCCCGGGGACATCATAGAGACCCAGTACTTC

V: TRBV9
J: TRBJ2-3
D: .
size: .
CDR3: CASNPDSTDTQYF
DNA: TGTGCCAGCAATCCGGATTCCACAGATACGCAGTATTTT

V: TRBV28
J: TRBJ1-4
D: TRBD1
size: .
CDR3: CASSHQQGNTEKLFF
DNA: TGTGCCAGCAGTCATCAACAGGGGAATACGGAAAAACTGTTTTTT

V: TRBV2
J: TRBJ1-1
D: .
size: .
CDR3: CASRNRVYTEAFF
DNA: TGTGCCAGCAGGAACAGGGTTTACACTGAAGCTTTCTTT

V: TRBV6-5
J: TRBJ1-1
D: TRBD1
size: .
CDR3: CASSHRGWTTEAFF
DNA: TGTGCCAGCAGTCACAGGGGTTGGACCACTGAAGCTTTCTTT

V: TRBV5-4
J: TRBJ2-4
D: TRBD1
size: .
CDR3: CASRSGTGNKNIQYF
DNA: TGTGCCAGCAGATCCGGGACAGGGAACAAAAACATTCAGTACTTC

V: TRBV4-2
J: TRBJ2-3
D: TRBD2
size: .
CDR3: CASSHGTSVTDTQYF
DNA: TGTGCCAGCAGCCACGGGACTAGCGTGACAGATACGCAGTATTTT

V: TRBV7-8
J: TRBJ1-5
D: .
size: .
CDR3: CASSLDQQLNQPQHF
DNA: TGTGCCAGCAGCTTAGACCAACAGCTTAATCAGCCCCAGCATTTT

V: TRBV5-8
J: TRBJ2-3
D: .
size: .
CDR3: CASSLWQGLFTDTQYF
DNA: TGTGCCAGCAGCTTGTGGCAGGGGTTATTCACAGATACGCAGTATTTT

V: TRBV4-1
J: TRBJ1-3
D: .
size: .
CDR3: CASSLDTSGNTIYF
DNA: TGCGCCAGCAGCCTAGACACCTCTGGAAACACCATATATTTT

V: TRBV7-3
J: TRBJ1-3
D: .
size: once
CDR3: CASSFKLGSGNTIYF
DNA: TGTGCCAGCAGCTTTAAATTGGGTTCTGGAAACACCATATATTTT

V: TRBV5-5
J: TRBJ1-1
D: .
size: .
CDR3: CASSPRVWEHTEAFF
DNA: TGTGCCAGCAGCCCCCGTGTGTGGGAACACACTGAAGCTTTCTTT

V: TRBV10-3
J: TRBJ2-7
D: TRBD2
size: .
CDR3: CAISRGLAGGKSSYEQYF
DNA: TGTGCCATCAGTCGGGGACTAGCGGGAGGTAAAAGCTCCTACGAGCAGTACTTC

V: TRBV19
J: TRBJ2-7
D: .
size: .
CDR3: CASSGGQIYYEQYF
DNA: TGTGCCAGTAGTGGAGGACAGATCTACTACGAGCAGTACTTC

V: TRBV20-1
J: TRBJ1-5
D: .
size: few
CDR3: CSASILDQPQHF
DNA: TGCAGTGCTAGTATACTGGATCAGCCCCAGCATTTT

V: TRBV4-3
J: TRBJ2-1
D: .
size: .
CDR3: CASSRILQDNEQFF
DNA: TGCGCCAGCAGCCGGATTCTCCAGGACAATGAGCAGTTCTTC

V: TRBV7-9
J: TRBJ2-5
D: .
size: .
CDR3: CASSPGQTEFLETQYF
DNA: TGTGCCAGCAGCCCAGGACAGACGGAGTTCTTAGAGACCCAGTACTTC

V: TRBV4-3
J: TRBJ1-4
D: .
size: .
CDR3: CASSQDPRPTNEKLFF
DNA: TGCGCCAGCAGCCAAGATCCCCGACCAACTAATGAAAAACTGTTTTTT

V: TRBV7-9
J: TRBJ2-3
D: .
size: .
CDR3: CASSLPSTDTQYF
DNA: TGTGCCAGCAGCTTACCTAGCACAGATACGCAGTATTTT

V: TRBV3-1/TRBV3-2
J: TRBJ1-2
D: TRBD1
size: once
CDR3: CASSHHGTGIHGYTF
DNA: TGTGCCAGCAGCCATCACGGGACAGGGATCCATGGCTACACCTTC

V: TRBV4-2
J: TRBJ2-7
D: .
size: .
CDR3: CASSQDLTGPSYEQYF
DNA: TGTGCCAGCAGCCAAGATTTAACGGGCCCCTCCTACGAGCAGTACTTC

V: TRBV7-2
J: TRBJ1-5
D: .
size: .
CDR3: CASSLVGVSNQPQHF
DNA: TGTGCCAGCAGCTTAGTGGGTGTTAGCAATCAGCCCCAGCATTTT

V: TRBV14
J: TRBJ2-7
D: .
size: .
CDR3: CASSREGGRPHEQYF
DNA: TGTGCCAGCAGCCGAGAGGGGGGGCGCCCCCACGAGCAGTACTTC

V: TRBV30
J: TRBJ1-2
D: .
size: .
CDR3: CAWSGGVMRTF
DNA: TGTGCCTGGAGTGGGGGCGTTATGAGAACCTTC

V: TRBV27
J: TRBJ1-5
D: .
size: .
CDR3: CASSFGRGNQPQHF
DNA: TGTGCCAGCAGTTTCGGCAGGGGCAATCAGCCCCAGCATTTT

V: TRBV10-3
J: TRBJ2-3
D: TRBD1
size: .
CDR3: CAISENDRGRTDTQYF
DNA: TGTGCCATCAGTGAGAACGACAGGGGGCGCACAGATACGCAGTATTTT

V: TRBV9
J: TRBJ2-3
D: .
size: .
CDR3: CASSPSGSTDTQYF
DNA: TGTGCCAGCAGTCCCAGCGGAAGCACAGATACGCAGTATTTT

V: TRBV28
J: TRBJ2-5
D: .
size: .
CDR3: CASSPRGGAPRTQYF
DNA: TGTGCCAGCAGCCCCAGGGGAGGGGCCCCCCGAACCCAGTACTTC

V: TRBV4-3
J: TRBJ1-6
D: TRBD1
size: .
CDR3: CASRTTGGNSPLHF
DNA: TGCGCCAGCAGGACAACAGGGGGTAATTCACCCCTCCACTTT

V: TRBV28
J: TRBJ2-3
D: TRBD2
size: .
CDR3: CASSLSSGISDTQYF
DNA: TGTGCCAGCAGTTTATCTAGCGGGATATCAGATACGCAGTATTTT

V: TRBV21-1
J: TRBJ2-5
D: .
size: .
CDR3: CASSKGASGDQETQYF
DNA: TGTGCCAGCAGCAAAGGTGCTAGCGGGGATCAAGAGACCCAGTACTTC

V: TRBV5-4
J: TRBJ2-7
D: TRBD2
size: once
CDR3: CASSLAGAGVGEQYF
DNA: TGTGCCAGCAGCTTGGCCGGAGCGGGAGTAGGCGAGCAGTACTTC

V: TRBV11-3
J: TRBJ1-2
D: .
size: .
CDR3: CASSSRYGYTF
DNA: TGTGCCAGCAGCAGTCGCTATGGCTACACCTTC

V: TRBV11-2
J: TRBJ2-1
D: TRBD2
size: .
CDR3: CASSSTGTSGFNEQFF
DNA: TGTGCCAGCAGCTCCACCGGGACTAGCGGGTTCAATGAGCAGTTCTTC

V: TRBV9
J: TRBJ2-1
D: TRBD1
size: .
CDR3: CASSVGRDRAVFGHNEQFF
DNA: TGTGCCAGCAGCGTAGGACGGGACAGGGCGGTGTTTGGACACAATGAGCAGTTCTTC

V: TRBV6-7
J: TRBJ2-7
D: TRBD1
size: .
CDR3: CASSYFGQGAYEQYF
DNA: TGTGCCAGCAGTTACTTCGGACAGGGGGCCTACGAGCAGTACTTC

V: TRBV2
J: TRBJ1-5
D: .
size: .
CDR3: CASSEARLQPQHF
DNA: TGTGCCAGCAGTGAAGCTAGGTTACAGCCCCAGCATTTT

V: TRBV18
J: TRBJ2-3
D: .
size: once
CDR3: CASSPQRSTDTQYF
DNA: TGTGCCAGCTCACCACAGCGGAGCACAGATACGCAGTATTTT

V: TRBV12-3/TRBV12-4
J: TRBJ1-3
D: .
size: .
CDR3: CASSLERGNTIYF
DNA: TGTGCCAGCAGTTTAGAGAGGGGAAACACCATATATTTT

V: TRBV5-8
J: TRBJ1-3
D: TRBD1
size: .
CDR3: CASSYQTTGRNTIYF
DNA: TGTGCCAGCAGCTACCAGACGACAGGGAGAAACACCATATATTTT

V: TRBV5-6
J: TRBJ1-4
D: TRBD1
size: .
CDR3: CASSLTGGSTNEKLFF
DNA: TGTGCCAGCAGCTTGACAGGGGGCTCGACTAATGAAAAACTGTTTTTT

V: TRBV3-1/TRBV3-2
J: TRBJ1-4
D: .
size: .
CDR3: CASSQDNEKLFF
DNA: TGTGCCAGCAGCCAGGATAATGAAAAACTGTTTTTT

V: TRBV28
J: TRBJ2-4
D: TRBD1
size: .
CDR3: CASSYSGTGKNIQYF
DNA: TGTGCCAGCAGTTACTCGGGGACAGGGAAAAACATTCAGTACTTC

V: TRBV4-1
J: TRBJ1-3
D: .
size: once
CDR3: CASSQGIVRELMVSGNTIYF
DNA: TGCGCCAGCAGCCAAGGTATCGTCAGGGAACTGATGGTATCTGGAAACACCATATATTTT

V: TRBV7-9
J: TRBJ1-2
D: .
size: .
CDR3: CASSLGANYGYTF
DNA: TGTGCCAGCAGCTTAGGGGCTAACTATGGCTACACCTTC

V: TRBV19
J: TRBJ2-7
D: TRBD1
size: .
CDR3: CASSPRTGLFEQYF
DNA: TGTGCCAGTAGCCCGCGGACAGGTCTATTCGAGCAGTACTTC

V: TRBV7-9
J: TRBJ2-7
D: TRBD1
size: .
CDR3: CASSLTGGGPYEQYF
DNA: TGTGCCAGCAGCTTGACAGGGGGAGGCCCCTACGAGCAGTACTTC